The TCR beta chain described here comes from a study of blood T cell repertoires in COVID-19. At the level of the study: Sites across the United States, Italy and Spain contributed samples from acute and convalescent COVID-19.

Under the authors' procedure: Amplifying reference gene primers gave estimates of nucleated cell counts. Sequencing used immunoSEQ multiplex PCR; TCRdb keeps in-frame clones, though not all of them. V and J calls plus clone size are reproduced from that table; the DNA served to infer D and trimming. The sample lists about 65,000 clones, roughly three quarters occurring once. CDR1 and CDR2 from the germline V gene are SGHTA and FQGNSA. The CDR3 sequence is 13 residues long. The V gene lost 1 base and the J gene lost 5 bases, with 8 bases spanning the gap. This receptor was obtained from a human donor in a cohort sampled during active COVID-19. The specimen was peripheral blood. The V and J genes are TRBV7-2 and TRBJ2-5, with a tentative D call TRBD2 (5 bases). Here the CDR3 reads CASSLGRTETQYF. In nucleotides, the CDR3 is TGTGCCAGCAGCTTAGGGAGGACGGAGACCCAGTACTTC.